This record concerns one T cell receptor (beta chain) sequence. Its antigen remains unidentified. No base quality values were provided; no much bigger clone lies one nucleotide off. The sample is drawn from a study of CD8+ T cells in alopecia areata listed by TCRdb under 2018. As for the study more broadly: Treated patients were enrolled in an open-label pilot trial of oral tofacitinib at 5 to 10 mg twice daily for moderate-to-severe alopecia areata. Tofacitinib was given for 6 to 18 months, followed by 6 months of follow-up off drug to assess delayed response and recurrence. In treated patients, disease severity was measured using the SALT score, which gives the percentage of scalp surface area affected. To study T cell clonal expansion in alopecia areata, the researchers applied high-throughput TCRbeta sequencing to both the C3H/HeJ mouse model and human patients. Human TCRbeta sequencing covered scalp tissue and sorted CD4+ and CD8+ peripheral blood T cells from patchy and totalis/universalis alopecia areata patients and healthy controls. Patients on tofacitinib were biopsied at baseline and after 4 and 24 weeks of treatment, and several of the patients also had a later scalp biopsy. Scalp clonality was compared among normal scalp (n=4), patchy alopecia areata scalp (n=8), and alopecia totalis/universalis scalp (n=8). RNA was obtained with the PAXgene miRNA kit for fixed scalp, the miRNeasy kit for PBMCs, and the RNeasy kit for mouse skin. TCRbeta CDR3 regions were amplified by immunoSEQ multiplex PCR using 35 Vbeta forward and 13 Jbeta reverse primers.

Library prep was done by the immunoSEQ multiplex PCR assay. RNA was extracted from all samples and reverse transcribed into cDNA, which served as template for TCR sequencing. SuperScript III was used to make first-strand cDNA, primed with a 2:1 mix of oligo-dT and random hexamers. Amplification bias was assessed with a synthetic immune receptor repertoire, and residual bias was removed computationally. In the authors' own workflow: Raw reads were preprocessed for error removal, and CDR3 was defined according to IMGT conventions as running from the conserved cysteine to phenylalanine. To get clonality, Shannon entropy was normalized by log2 of the number of productive unique TCRs and the result was subtracted from 1. CD4 or CD8 identity of scalp clones was inferred by cross-referencing scalp TCRbeta sequences with sorted blood CD4 and CD8 repertoires. The table was pulled from immuneACCESS by TCRdb, which kept in-frame rearrangements only. Such tables lose some clones; where checked, under half of the loss comes from unresolved V genes, and the rest has no known cause. V, J and clone size are those of that table, while D and trimming were read from the DNA. Counted in this sample were about 190,000 clones; roughly three fifths of them appeared once. Approximately 0.7% of the sample rests with the top ten.

From the cysteine through the phenylalanine, the CDR3 covers 14 amino acids. The read is trimmed to its CDR3 DNA, 42 bases read in frame from base 1. The V end gives up 7 bases and the J end 10 bases, leaving 9 bases in the junction not matched to a gene. The germline V gene yields ENHRY for CDR1 and SYGVKD for CDR2. The sample's time point label, in plain terms: around 28 days on oral tofacitinib. The treatment or condition label corresponds to: oral pan-JAK inhibitor, 5-10 mg twice daily. Lesional scalp punch biopsies and peripheral blood were collected from alopecia areata patients. After PBMCs were isolated by density centrifugation and stained for CD3, CD4 and CD8, a FACSAria was used to sort CD4+ and CD8+ T cells. Study-wide findings and limitations: Compared with normal scalp, lesional scalp, particularly in alopecia totalis/universalis, had higher clonality and more expanded CD8+ clones, which suggests antigenic drive. Tofacitinib significantly lowered scalp clonality and the number of expanded CD8+ clones among the top 100 scalp clones. During tofacitinib treatment, many expanded lesional clones remained in scalp and blood, and this persistence may partly explain relapse after treatment is stopped. Unlike mouse skin, where gammadelta T cells dominate, normal human skin contains resident alphabeta T cells that get sequenced too, which complicates analysis of the scalp TCR repertoire. Shared TCR sequences between patients were less evident than in mice, which may be partly attributable to HLA diversity in the patient population. The treated cohort was small, with a single nonresponder, so links between baseline CD8+ expansion and response need larger studies.

Sequencing used CD4+ T cells sorted from blood, obtained at week 4, from a patient treated with tofacitinib. The rearrangement combines TRBV10-3 with TRBJ2-1; 11 junctional bases match TRBD2. This receptor was obtained from a human donor with alopecia areata. The CDR3 region has the sequence CAIKRLAGPEEQFF. The DNA sequence follows: TGTGCCATCAAGAGACTAGCGGGACCCGAGGAGCAGTTCTTC.